The next 8 T cell receptor beta chains were all read from a single sample in a study of CD8 T cells in Susac syndrome. cDNA came from about 0.5 to 1 ug RNA primed by random hexamers. Each CDR3 protein gets one entry after TCRdb re-called the immunoSEQ multiplex PCR reads with MiXCR. The sample has roughly 120,000 distinct CDR3 sequences; 90% to 98% are singletons. Sample: CD4+ T cells from PBMCs. Every receptor here comes from a human donor in good health.

The chain carries TRBV6-4 and TRBJ2-3, with TRBD2 as a possible D gene (6 bases). This CDR3 is built from 16 residues. V lost 0 bases to trimming and J lost 1 base, with 11 bases between them. CDR1 MRHNA and CDR2 SNTAGT come from the germline V gene. The chain's CDR3 is CASSDSRSGGTDTQYF. The CDR3 nucleotides are TGTGCCAGCAGTGACTCCCGTTCGGGGGGCACAGATACGCAGTATTTT.

The chain recombines TRBV7-8 with TRBJ1-1; tentative D call: TRBD1 (5 bases). V was pared by 5 bases and J by 1 base, with 8 bases between. The CDR3 spans 13 residues. Germline loops: CDR1 SGHVS, CDR2 FQNEAQ. DNA for the CDR3: TGTGCCAGCAGCAGGGACGAGAACACTGAAGCTTTCTTT. Its protein product is CASSRDENTEAFF.

The chain has TRBV20-1 and TRBJ2-5; 11 positions match TRBD2. With 6 bases clipped from V and 5 bases from J, the junction kept 11 bases outside the gene matches. The CDR3 spans 15 residues. CDR1 and CDR2 from the germline V gene are DFQATT and SNEGSKA (reference sequence). The CDR3 spells CSAVSGTSGSETQYF. CDR3 sequence (DNA): TGCAGTGCGGTTTCCGGGACTAGCGGTTCCGAGACCCAGTACTTC.

This chain joins TRBV5-6 and TRBJ2-7; TRBD2 agrees at 7 bases. The germline gives CDR1 SGHDT, CDR2 YYEEEE. CDR3 length: 14 amino acids. Trimming cost V 2 bases and J 1 base; bases outside gene matches: 3. CDR3 DNA: TGTGCCAGCAGCTTAGGGAGGGGTTCCTACGAGCAGTACTTC. Translation gives CASSLGRGSYEQYF.

V and J are TRBV20-1 and TRBJ2-3, with TRBD1 as a possible D gene (5 bases). CDR1 is DFQATT and CDR2 is SNEGSKA in the germline V gene (reference sequence). With 0 bases removed from V and 8 bases from J, the gap between germline ends came to 15 bases. The CDR3 loop spans 14 amino acids. As DNA, the CDR3 is TGCAGTGCTAGAGATGAGGTGGGGCGGACTACGCAGTATTTT. Its translation: CSARDEVGRTTQYF.

The chain has TRBV6-5 and TRBJ2-7; TRBD2 aligns across 12 bases. V was pared by 4 bases and J by 2 bases, with 9 bases of the junction left unmatched. Germline V lookup: CDR1 MNHEY, CDR2 SVGAGI. The CDR3 is 17 amino acids. The CDR3 DNA follows: TGTGCCAGCAGTTCCAACCGCCTAGCGGGAGGGGCCTACGAGCAGTACTTC. Its translation: CASSSNRLAGGAYEQYF.

V usage is TRBV5-1 and J usage is TRBJ2-5; D is ambiguous. The germline CDR1 and CDR2 sequences are SGHRS and YFSETQ. Deletions cut 0 bases from V and 5 bases from J, with 5 bases between. This CDR3 has 12 amino acids. CDR3 sequence (DNA): TGCGCCAGCAGCTTGGGTCGGGAGACCCAGTACTTC. It translates to CASSLGRETQYF.

This clonotype was counted a single time. J is TRBJ2-7 and V is TRBV4-1, with 9 nucleotides matching TRBD1. Germline-derived CDR1 and CDR2 are MGHRA and YSYEKL. V was clipped by 2 bases and J by 6 bases; unmatched bases: 11. The CDR3 has 16 amino acids. In nucleotides, the CDR3 is TGCGCCAGCAGCCAACCGGGACAGGGTACGAGGGGCGAGCAGTACTTC. Translation: CASSQPGQGTRGEQYF.